Listed here is a single T cell receptor (beta chain). Its antigen has not been determined. It has no much larger one-base neighbor in the sample; base qualities were not kept. To sequence the TCRbeta CDR3 region, genomic DNA was isolated from the sorted cells. The immunoSEQ Assay was used for sequencing of TCRbeta CDR3 regions. The table comes from immuneACCESS by way of TCRdb, which keeps in-frame sequences with V and J called. Part of the clones is missing from these tables; in studies checked, under half for an unresolved V gene and the rest for unknown reasons. Counted in this sample were about 54,000 clones; nearly 80% of them appeared once. The biggest ten clones account for 4% to 4.5% of the sample. These data belong to a study of OX40 agonist ivuxolimab in advanced cancers. Turning to the overall study: The costimulatory receptor OX40 (CD134) was targeted by ivuxolimab, a fully human IgG2 agonistic monoclonal antibody. Peripheral TCRbeta sequencing aimed to test whether ivuxolimab altered TCR sequence diversity and caused clonal T-cell expansion. Partial responses occurred in three dose-escalation patients, of whom one had hepatocellular carcinoma and two had cutaneous melanoma. Of the approximately 54 dose-escalation patients, hepatocellular carcinoma was present in around 20, melanoma in around 15, renal cell carcinoma in 9 and head and neck cancer in 9. The dose-escalation cohort was about 83% male with a mean age of approximately 59 years, ranging from roughly 23 to 79. Prior anti-PD-1, anti-PD-L1 or anti-CTLA-4 therapy was permitted, and checkpoint inhibitors had been received by about 37% of dose-escalation patients. Intravenous ivuxolimab was administered to patients every 2 weeks at six dose levels: 0.01, 0.1, 0.3, 1.5, 3 and 10 mg/kg. The paper covers the monotherapy dose-escalation part of the phase I ivuxolimab trial, which included N ≈ 50 patients. The paper as a whole reports these results and caveats: Low levels of normalized T-cell clonal expansion were also seen in some patients who did not respond. After ivuxolimab, more expanded clones were found on average in CD8+ T cells than in CD4+ T cells. Antigen specificity was not determined for the clonally expanded peripheral T cells. Partial responders in the 0.1-3.0 mg/kg groups had among the lowest normalized peripheral clonal expansion, especially among CD8+ T cells. At doses of 0.1 to 3.0 mg/kg, clonal expansion of both CD4+ and CD8+ blood T cells was observed from baseline to week 6.

Including the terminal cysteine and phenylalanine, the CDR3 comprises 14 residues. Left in the record is the CDR3 DNA by itself, 42 bases read in frame from the first base. The junction shows trimming of 6 bases on V and 4 bases on J, and the gene matches do not reach 7 bases of it. Per the germline V gene, MDHEN is the CDR1 and SYDVKM is the CDR2. The trial excluded patients who had a history of autoimmune disease or who were on systemic immunosuppression. Peripheral blood for TCR sequencing was collected from all dose cohorts at baseline, on cycle 4 day 1, and on cycle 7 day 1. Samples were obtained from an open-label, multicenter, first-in-human phase I dose-escalation trial of ivuxolimab. The trial enrolled adults with locally advanced or metastatic head and neck squamous cell, hepatocellular, melanoma or renal cell carcinoma. Before TCR sequencing, CD4+ T cells and CD8+ T cells from peripheral blood were sorted into separate populations.

Sequencing was performed on CD4+ or CD8+ T cells sorted from blood, taken in a trial of the OX40 agonist ivuxolimab. The V gene is TRBV28 and the J gene is TRBJ1-2, with 8 bases aligning to TRBD1. The sequence came from an adult with an advanced solid tumor such as melanoma, head and neck, liver or kidney cancer. CDR3 protein: CASRSGTGAYGYTF. The sequenced DNA is TGTGCCAGCAGGTCGGGGACAGGTGCCTATGGCTACACCTTC.